The rows below give T cell receptor beta chains drawn from one sample of a study of blood T cell repertoires in COVID-19. Using immunoSEQ multiplex PCR, the repertoire was profiled, and TCRdb retains in-frame clones only, with some absent. The table has 45,000 to 65,000 clones, roughly 88% seen once. Sequenced input: peripheral blood. The source is a human donor in a cohort sampled during active COVID-19. The CDR3 runs from the conserved cysteine through the conserved F or W. Each record gives: clone size, J gene, D gene, V gene, CDR3 protein, CDR3 DNA. The D gene is left open where the match is weak. Size values are once, few and many counts, or a class for expanded clones, and some rows have none.

. TRBJ2-3 TRBD2 TRBV5-1 CASSLQAGGIDTQYF TGCGCCAGCAGCTTGCAAGCGGGAGGGATAGATACGCAGTATTTT
. TRBJ1-2 TRBD1 TRBV18 CASSPGTGGAGGGYTF TGTGCCAGCTCACCAGGGACAGGGGGCGCCGGGGGTGGCTACACCTTC
once TRBJ1-1 . TRBV2 CASTADWNTEAFF TGTGCCAGCACGGCGGACTGGAACACTGAAGCTTTCTTT
few TRBJ2-7 TRBD1 TRBV30 CAWSVDRYEQYF TGTGCCTGGAGTGTGGACAGGTACGAGCAGTACTTC
. TRBJ2-4 . TRBV2 CASSAEILAKNIQYF TGTGCCAGCAGTGCGGAGATACTAGCCAAAAACATTCAGTACTTC
. TRBJ1-6 . TRBV6-5 CASSTGDSPLHF TGTGCCAGCAGTACAGGTGACTCACCCCTCCACTTT
. TRBJ1-1 TRBD1 TRBV5-1 CASSLRGTGESEAFF TGCGCCAGCAGCTTGAGGGGGACAGGGGAGTCTGAAGCTTTCTTT
. TRBJ2-3 TRBD2 TRBV19 CASSTGLAGESDTQYF TGTGCCAGTAGTACGGGACTAGCGGGAGAATCAGATACGCAGTATTTT
. TRBJ2-2 . TRBV9 CASSVDHRRELFF TGTGCCAGCAGCGTAGACCACAGAAGGGAGCTGTTTTTT
few TRBJ1-5 TRBD1 TRBV6-6 CASFTGTGGPQPQHF TGTGCCAGCTTTACTGGGACAGGGGGGCCCCAGCCCCAGCATTTT
once TRBJ2-1 TRBD1 TRBV7-3 CASSIDRAQWQFF TGTGCCAGCAGCATCGACAGGGCCCAGTGGCAGTTCTTC
. TRBJ1-5 . TRBV7-2 CASSLGGQPQHF TGTGCCAGCAGCTTAGGCGGTCAGCCCCAGCATTTT
few TRBJ1-5 TRBD1 TRBV5-6 CASSLSSTGPSQPQHF TGTGCCAGCAGCTTGTCGTCGACAGGGCCGTCTCAGCCCCAGCATTTT
. TRBJ1-1 TRBD1 TRBV6-2/TRBV6-3 CASSHGGGAGGAFF TGTGCCAGCAGCCACGGAGGGGGCGCAGGGGGGGCTTTCTTT
. TRBJ2-7 . TRBV19 CASSPGSIGYEQYF TGTGCCAGTAGTCCCGGGTCGATTGGTTACGAGCAGTACTTC
. TRBJ2-2 TRBD2 TRBV2 CASSIMGGLTGELFF TGTGCCAGCAGTATTATGGGAGGGCTCACCGGGGAGCTGTTTTTT
. TRBJ2-5 TRBD2 TRBV5-8 CASSFWTRAETQYF TGTGCCAGCAGCTTCTGGACTAGAGCAGAGACCCAGTACTTC
. TRBJ1-1 TRBD1 TRBV6-5 CASIEGTGNTEAFF TGTGCCAGCATAGAAGGGACAGGAAACACTGAAGCTTTCTTT
. TRBJ1-6 . TRBV5-4 CASSLGRQGYNSPLHF TGTGCCAGCAGCTTGGGGCGGCAGGGGTATAATTCACCCCTCCACTTT
. TRBJ2-3 TRBD2 TRBV6-5 CASSYTMAGGTDTQYF TGTGCCAGCAGTTACACGATGGCGGGGGGAACAGATACGCAGTATTTT
. TRBJ1-1 . TRBV7-9 CASSLATGTNTEAFF TGTGCCAGCAGCTTAGCTACAGGGACCAACACTGAAGCTTTCTTT
. TRBJ2-5 . TRBV5-4 CAFFSGLDTSETQYF TGTGCCTTTTTTTCGGGGTTGGATACCTCGGAGACCCAGTACTTC
. TRBJ2-3 TRBD2 TRBV11-3 CASSGSLAGGGTDTQYF TGTGCCAGCAGCGGGTCACTAGCGGGAGGAGGGACAGATACGCAGTATTTT
. TRBJ2-5 . TRBV4-2 CASSLQRYQETQYF TGTGCCAGCAGCCTTCAGCGGTACCAAGAGACCCAGTACTTC
. TRBJ1-1 TRBD1 TRBV3-1/TRBV3-2 CASRGTGVTEAFF TGTGCCAGCAGAGGGACAGGGGTTACTGAAGCTTTCTTT
. TRBJ2-7 TRBD2 TRBV5-4 CASSLAGLAAIEQYF TGTGCCAGCAGCTTGGCGGGACTAGCGGCTATCGAGCAGTACTTC
. TRBJ1-2 TRBD1 TRBV6-6 CASNRQGTPGYGYTF TGTGCCAGCAACCGACAGGGGACCCCGGGCTATGGCTACACCTTC
. TRBJ2-3 . TRBV6-2/TRBV6-3 CASSTRKGSTDTQYF TGTGCCAGCAGCACTCGTAAGGGGAGCACAGATACGCAGTATTTT
. TRBJ2-1 TRBD1 TRBV5-1 CASSAAPGQGVARSYNEQFF TGCGCCAGCAGCGCGGCCCCGGGACAGGGTGTGGCAAGGTCCTACAATGAGCAGTTCTTC
. TRBJ2-7 . TRBV25-1 CASRDGTAYEQYF TGTGCCAGCAGGGACGGGACTGCCTACGAGCAGTACTTC
. TRBJ2-5 TRBD2 TRBV2 CASIGLATAGTQYF TGTGCCAGCATTGGACTAGCGACCGCGGGCACCCAGTACTTC